Shown below are 16 T cell receptor beta chains from a single sample sequenced in a study of CD8+ T cells in alopecia areata. Reverse transcription of extracted RNA yielded cDNA, which provided the sequencing template. Profiled with immunoSEQ multiplex PCR; TCRdb holds only in-frame clones, not every one. This sample has around 200,000 clones; roughly 63% occur once, and the top ten carry roughly 1.7%. The sample was CD4+ T cells sorted from blood, taken at week 0. Source of these receptors: a human donor with alopecia areata.

The chain carries TRBV30 and TRBJ1-5; perhaps TRBD1 as D (5 bases). CDR3 length: 15 amino acids. CDR1 is GTSNPN, CDR2 SVGIG, per germline (reference sequence). The V gene lost 2 bases and the J gene lost 0 bases, with 11 bases spanning the gap. CDR3 residues: CAWSPGQGSNQPQHF. CDR3 DNA sequence: TGTGCCTGGAGTCCGGGGCAGGGTAGCAATCAGCCCCAGCATTTT.

This clone has at least ten counts. The V and J genes are TRBV14 and TRBJ2-5; 10 bases align to TRBD2. Germline loops: CDR1 SGHDN, CDR2 FVKESK. Trimming cost V 1 base and J 1 base; bases outside gene matches: 6. The CDR3 runs to 17 residues. CDR3 residues: CASSQGASGGFQETQYF. CDR3 DNA sequence: TGTGCCAGCAGCCAAGGGGCTAGCGGGGGCTTCCAAGAGACCCAGTACTTC.

J is TRBJ1-1 and V is TRBV29-1, with 7 bases identical to TRBD1. The ends lost 3 bases at V and 7 bases at J; junction bases unmatched: 5. The length of the CDR3 is 12 residues. Per germline, CDR1 SQVTM and CDR2 ANQGSEA. The CDR3 region is CSVDRGIDEAFF. In nucleotides, the CDR3 is TGCAGCGTTGACAGGGGGATAGATGAAGCTTTCTTT. The full variable domain, in which reference TRBV29-1 and TRBJ1-1 provide the parts outside the CDR3, is SAVISQKPSRDICQRGTSLTIQCQVDSQVTMMFWYRQQPGQSLTLIATANQGSEATYESGFVIDKFPISRPNLTFSTLTVSNMSPEDSSIYLCSVDRGIDEAFFGQGTRLTVV.

The chain has TRBV29-1 and TRBJ1-1; 8 bases are a match to TRBD1. The ends lost 4 bases at V and 4 bases at J; junction bases unmatched: 8. Looked up from germline, CDR1 is SQVTM and CDR2 is ANQGSEA. The CDR3 totals 14 residues. The CDR3 DNA reads as TGCAGCGTTGCGGCCTCCACAGGGGGCACTGAAGCTTTCTTT. This gives the protein CSVAASTGGTEAFF.

Only a few counts were recorded for this clone. This chain connects TRBV6-5 to TRBJ1-2; tentatively, D is TRBD1 (5 bases). In germline, CDR1 is MNHEY, CDR2 SVGAGI. This CDR3 is built from 13 residues. Trimming took off 6 bases at V and 5 bases at J, with 13 bases between the two ends. DNA of the CDR3: TGTGCCAGCAGACGAAGTCGGGGGTATGGCTACACCTTC. The encoded protein is CASRRSRGYGYTF.

This clone has a handful of counts. J is TRBJ2-3 and V is TRBV15; D not resolved. The CDR3 sequence is 13 residues long. Looked up from germline, CDR1 is LNHNV and CDR2 is YYDKDF (reference sequence). V shed 3 bases and J shed 3 bases, with 7 bases lying between them. The CDR3 sequence: CATSSIGTDTQYF. CDR3 coding DNA: TGTGCCACCAGCAGCATTGGGACAGATACGCAGTATTTT. The variable domain in full, completed from reference TRBV15 and TRBJ2-3, reads DAMVIQNPRYQVTQFGKPVTLSCSQTLNHNVMYWYQQKSSQAPKLLFHYYDKDFNNEADTPDNFQSRRPNTSFCFLDIRSPGLGDTAMYLCATSSIGTDTQYFGPGTRLTVL.

J is TRBJ2-2 and V is TRBV7-3; unclear D gene. V was trimmed by 5 bases and J by 6 bases, leaving 10 bases between them. The CDR3 spans 13 residues. Germline CDR1 SGHTA, CDR2 FQGTGA. CDR3 protein: CASSEIGPGELFF. The CDR3 bases are TGTGCCAGCAGCGAAATCGGCCCCGGGGAGCTGTTTTTT.

This clone was found once. This chain connects TRBV29-1 to TRBJ1-1, with a possible D match to TRBD1 (6 bases). The CDR3 covers 14 residues. V lost 3 bases, J lost 5 bases, and 16 bases lay in between. Germline CDR1 SQVTM, CDR2 ANQGSEA. The CDR3 sequence: CSVENRGAWTEAFF. CDR3 bases: TGCAGCGTTGAGAATAGGGGGGCTTGGACTGAAGCTTTCTTT.

The rearrangement joins TRBV7-2 to TRBJ1-4, with D unresolved. Germline V gene lookup returns CDR1 SGHTA and CDR2 FQGNSA. The V and J ends lost 6 bases and 0 bases respectively, with 11 bases between them. The CDR3 has 15 amino acids. In DNA, the CDR3 is TGTGCCAGCAGTCCCCCATACCCAACTAATGAAAAACTGTTTTTT. Protein: CASSPPYPTNEKLFF.

This clone was counted ten times or more. The gene calls are TRBV27 and TRBJ2-7; the match to TRBD1 covers 9 bases. In germline, CDR1 is MNHEY, CDR2 SMNVEV (reference sequence). The CDR3 has 15 amino acids. The V gene end was trimmed by 4 bases and the J gene end by 7 bases; junction bases not matched to a gene: 11. DNA for the CDR3: TGTGCCAGCAGTTCACAGGGGGCGCGACTACGGGAGCAGTACTTC. This codes for CASSSQGARLREQYF.

This chain uses TRBV9 with TRBJ2-5; possible D gene TRBD2, 6 bases. The germline V gene has CDR1 SGDLS and CDR2 YYNGEE. This CDR3 region has 18 residues. V lost 0 bases and J 5 bases, leaving 23 bases between the germline ends. CDR3 coding DNA: TGTGCCAGCAGCGTAGGGGCGACCCTCGTCGGGGGAAGGGAGACCCAGTACTTC. It encodes CASSVGATLVGGRETQYF. Combining the CDR3 with reference TRBV9 and TRBJ2-5 gives the whole variable domain DSGVTQTPKHLITATGQRVTLRCSPRSGDLSVYWYQQSLDQGLQFLIQYYNGEERAKGNILERFSAQQFPDLHSELNLSSLELGDSALYFCASSVGATLVGGRETQYFGPGTRLLVL.

There are a few counts of this clone. The chain has TRBV6-6 and TRBJ1-2; possible D gene TRBD1, 5 bases. V was shortened by 4 bases and J by 0 bases, with 6 bases between the two germline ends. Germline V gene sequence: CDR1 MNHNY, CDR2 SVGAGI (reference sequence). This CDR3 region has 13 residues. In DNA, the CDR3 is TGTGCCAGCAGTTCGACAGCTAACTATGGCTACACCTTC. Protein: CASSSTANYGYTF.

The chain couples TRBV5-1 to TRBJ2-5, with D unresolved. Trimming shortened V by 7 bases and J by 1 base, and 5 bases separated the two germline ends. Looked up from germline, CDR1 is SGHRS and CDR2 is YFSETQ. The CDR3 covers 11 residues. The chain's CDR3 is CASRVQETQYF. The DNA for the CDR3 is TGCGCCAGCCGGGTCCAAGAGACCCAGTACTTC.

Only a few counts were recorded for this clone. CDR3 nucleotide sequence: TGTGCCAGCAGTTCCACAGGGGCTGGTGGCTACACCTTC. Its protein is CASSSTGAGGYTF. The V call is TRBV27, the J call TRBJ1-2; 7 bases align to TRBD1. V lost 4 bases to trimming and J lost 7 bases; unmatched junction nucleotides: 6. Germline CDR1 MNHEY, CDR2 SMNVEV (reference sequence). The CDR3 totals 13 residues.

The rearrangement links TRBV7-2 to TRBJ2-5, with D perhaps TRBD1 or TRBD2 (5 bases each). CDR1 is SGHTA, CDR2 FQGNSA, per germline. The V and J ends lost 2 bases and 5 bases respectively, with 9 bases between them. This CDR3 has 13 amino acids. The CDR3 here is CASSLSREETQYF. The DNA for the CDR3 is TGTGCCAGCAGCTTATCCAGGGAGGAGACCCAGTACTTC.

The chain carries TRBV7-2 and TRBJ1-2; D is undetermined. The CDR3 is made up of 13 amino acids. In germline, CDR1 is SGHTA, CDR2 FQGNSA. V lost 7 bases to trimming and J lost 7 bases, with 16 bases between them. CDR3 coding DNA: TGTGCCAGCACCCTTTATGTTGCTTCTGGCTACACCTTC. It encodes CASTLYVASGYTF. The full variable domain, its missing parts supplied by reference TRBV7-2 and TRBJ1-2, is GAGVSQSPSNKVTEKGKDVELRCDPISGHTALYWYRQSLGQGLEFLIYFQGNSAPDKSGLPSDRFSAERTGGSVSTLTIQRTQQEDSAVYLCASTLYVASGYTFGSGTRLTVV.